This paragraph covers one T cell receptor (beta chain) sequence. Trimming pared 4 bases from V and 5 bases from J, leaving 12 bases between. The germline CDR1 and CDR2 sequences are MNHEY and SVGEGT. This CDR3 comprises 14 residues. The authors prepared the TCRbeta library with unique molecular identifiers. TCRdb independently ran MiXCR on the PCR reads; one entry per CDR3 protein. Among some 500,000 distinct CDR3 sequences listed, 30% to 35% were seen once. The data were obtained in a study of T-cell reconstitution after alpha-beta-depleted transplantation in children. The chain has TRBV6-2 or TRBV6-3 and TRBJ2-1; either TRBD1 or TRBD2 may fit D (5 bases each). This receptor was obtained from a human donor who donated a stem cell graft to a child with aplastic anemia. The sequencing here drew on PBMCs from the stem cell graft donor, taken from the stem cell graft. In DNA, the CDR3 is TGTGCCAGCAGTTTGAGGGGTGGAAACAATGAGCAGTTCTTC. This translates into CASSLRGGNNEQFF.